The 32 T cell receptor beta chains below all came from one sample that was sequenced in a study of early T cells in non-severe SARS-CoV-2 infection (dated by TCRdb to the early 2020s). The library was built by means of 5' RACE. Sequencing relied on a NextSeq 500. TCRdb redid the processing of the public reads, applying fastp at Q25 and MiXCR, and retained in-frame beta chains. Each record represents a unique CDR3 protein, reported with the most common genes and DNA among its rows. The sample table holds 100,000 to 120,000 distinct CDR3 sequences, of which 10% to 15% were seen once. 3% to 4.5% of the sample belongs to the ten largest clones. The starting material was whole blood, obtained at baseline. The source is an adult who was a healthcare worker with PCR-confirmed SARS-CoV-2 infection or an uninfected control (not recorded which).

The rearrangement links TRBV23-1 to TRBJ2-7; TRBD2 might be the D (7 bases). TRBV23-1 is treated as an ORF (open reading frame) with a function not yet certain. Trimming pared 2 bases from V and 4 bases from J, leaving 15 bases between. The CDR3 is made up of 15 amino acids. CDR3: CASSQGSRGAYEQYF. As DNA, the CDR3 is TGCGCCAGCAGTCAAGGTAGCCGGGGGGCTTACGAGCAGTACTTC.

This sequence joins TRBV10-2 and TRBJ1-2; no clear D gene. This CDR3 spans 14 amino acids. V was clipped by 6 bases and J by 6 bases, with 17 bases between them. Looked up from germline, CDR1 is WSHSY and CDR2 is SAAADI. This chain's CDR3 is CASRHDDLVNGYTF. In DNA form, the CDR3 reads TGCGCCAGCAGGCACGACGACCTTGTAAATGGCTACACCTTC.

The chain links TRBV20-1 to TRBJ2-7; D ambiguous. The CDR3 is 13 residues long. The germline V gene has CDR1 DFQATT and CDR2 SNEGSKA (reference sequence). Trimming took off 3 bases at V and 6 bases at J, with 15 bases between the two ends. CDR3 sequence reads: CSASWAHSPEQYF. In nucleotides, the CDR3 is TGCAGTGCTAGCTGGGCCCATAGTCCCGAGCAGTACTTC.

This clonotype was seen at least ten times. The chain employs TRBV12-3 or TRBV12-4 and TRBJ1-4; D is perhaps TRBD1 (5 bases). V shed 7 bases and J shed 2 bases, with 20 bases lying between them. The CDR3 covers 17 residues. The CDR3, as DNA: TGTGCCAGCACCAGTAGCGGGCGTGGGGGGACTAATGAAAAACTGTTTTTT. Its protein product is CASTSSGRGGTNEKLFF.

The CDR3: CASSQVGGRTEAFF. CDR3 DNA: TGCGCCAGCAGCCAAGTAGGGGGCAGGACTGAAGCTTTCTTT. This chain joins TRBV4-1 and TRBJ1-1, with 7 positions matching TRBD1. In germline, CDR1 is MGHRA, CDR2 YSYEKL. Losses at the gene ends were 1 base for V and 5 bases for J; bases not matched to a gene: 4. This CDR3 spans 14 amino acids.

This clonotype was picked up a small number of times. The chain is built from TRBV6-5 and TRBJ1-4; 9 bases agree with TRBD1. This CDR3 is 16 amino acids long. Looked up from germline, CDR1 is MNHEY and CDR2 is SVGAGI. Trimming cost V 2 bases and J 5 bases; bases outside gene matches: 6. The CDR3 is CASSYRGGTGNEKLFF. CDR3 coding DNA: TGTGCCAGCAGTTACCGCGGGGGGACAGGGAATGAAAAACTGTTTTTT.

This sequence joins TRBV6-5 and TRBJ2-1; 10 bases are shared with TRBD2. The V gene end was trimmed by 8 bases and the J gene end by 5 bases; junction bases not matched to a gene: 6. Looked up from germline, CDR1 is MNHEY and CDR2 is SVGAGI. CDR3 length: 14 residues. The CDR3 bases are TGTGCCAGCTGTAGCGGGAGGAATAACAATGAGCAGTTCTTC. Its translation: CASCSGRNNNEQFF.

This clonotype was recorded a few times. The chain's CDR3 is CSAPRPGVSTDTQYF. The CDR3 nucleotides read TGCAGTGCCCCAAGGCCTGGGGTTAGCACAGATACGCAGTATTTT. The rearrangement joins TRBV20-1 to TRBJ2-3; no reliable D call. CDR1 is DFQATT, CDR2 SNEGSKA, per germline (reference sequence). The CDR3 covers 15 residues. Trimming took off 6 bases at V and 0 bases at J, with 16 bases between the two ends.

The V gene is TRBV6-2 or TRBV6-3, the J gene TRBJ1-2; TRBD1 agrees at 9 bases. There are 14 residues in the CDR3. The germline V gene encodes CDR1 MNHEY and CDR2 SVGEGT. After removal of 2 bases from V and 2 bases from J, the junction contained 0 bases not matched to a gene. CDR3 nucleotide sequence: TGTGCCAGCAGTTACGGACAGGGGAACTATGGCTACACCTTC. Protein sequence: CASSYGQGNYGYTF.

The rearrangement links TRBV7-9 to TRBJ1-4, with D possibly TRBD1 on 5 matching bases. The CDR3 sequence is 15 residues long. The ends were cut back, 5 bases at V and 8 bases at J, with 18 bases in the middle. Germline CDR1 SEHNR, CDR2 FQNEAQ (reference sequence). CDR3 sequence: CASSGDVNPREKLFF. The CDR3 nucleotides are TGTGCCAGCAGCGGGGACGTAAACCCGCGCGAAAAACTGTTTTTT.

The rearrangement links TRBV7-3 to TRBJ1-1, with 7 nucleotides matching TRBD1. V lost 5 bases and J lost 7; bases outside the gene matches: 10. The CDR3 loop spans 14 amino acids. The germline V gene has CDR1 SGHTA and CDR2 FQGTGA. CDR3 nucleotides: TGTGCCAGCAGCCCCAGGGGGGGCGCAAGTGAAGCTTTCTTT. Its translation: CASSPRGGASEAFF.

The table lists this clonotype with many counts. This sequence joins TRBV6-1 and TRBJ2-3; 10 nucleotides match TRBD2. The CDR3 is 17 amino acids. Per the germline V gene, CDR1 is MNHNS and CDR2 is SASEGT. V shed 4 bases and J 0 bases; nucleotides not matched to a gene: 7. CDR3 residues: CASSVSGGTASTDTQYF. The CDR3 DNA reads as TGTGCCAGCAGTGTTAGCGGGGGGACCGCTAGCACAGATACGCAGTATTTT.

This sequence joins TRBV20-1 and TRBJ2-3, with a tentative D call TRBD1 (5 bases). The CDR3 covers 16 residues. Per the germline V gene, CDR1 is DFQATT and CDR2 is SNEGSKA (reference sequence). Trimming took off 1 base at V and 2 bases at J, with 16 bases between the two ends. CDR3 nucleotide sequence: TGCAGTGCTAGAGTACCCGTCAGGGCGTCCACAGATACGCAGTATTTT. Its translation is CSARVPVRASTDTQYF.

This clonotype was counted only a few times. The CDR3 is CASSPGRYTEAFF. The CDR3 bases are TGTGCCAGCAGCCCAGGACGGTACACTGAAGCTTTCTTT. J is TRBJ1-1 and V is TRBV7-2; no firm D call. Germline CDR1 reads SGHTA; CDR2 reads FQGNSA. V shed 5 bases and J shed 3 bases, with 10 bases lying between them. The CDR3 is made up of 13 amino acids.

The rearrangement joins TRBV29-1 to TRBJ2-7; no firm D call. This CDR3 has 13 residues. Germline V CDR1 and CDR2: SQVTM, ANQGSEA. With 1 base removed from V and 4 bases from J, the gap between germline ends came to 11 bases. CDR3 amino acids: CSVEGQSQYEQYF. The CDR3 nucleotides read TGCAGCGTTGAAGGGCAGTCGCAATACGAGCAGTACTTC.

This clonotype has at least ten counts. The gene calls are TRBV6-5 and TRBJ1-1, with a weak D call TRBD1 (5 bases). The CDR3 covers 14 residues. The germline V gene encodes CDR1 MNHEY and CDR2 SVGAGI. V was cut by 0 bases and J by 1 base, with 6 bases left in between. The CDR3 protein is CASSYSTENTEAFF. CDR3 nucleotides: TGTGCCAGCAGTTACTCGACAGAGAACACTGAAGCTTTCTTT.

The rearrangement links TRBV12-3 or TRBV12-4 to TRBJ2-5, with TRBD2 as a possible D gene (6 bases). This CDR3 spans 12 amino acids. V was pared by 6 bases and J by 5 bases, with 10 bases between. The DNA of the CDR3 is TGTGCCAGCAGCCCGGGGAGGGAGACCCAGTACTTC. Translation gives CASSPGRETQYF.

The CDR3: CASSSPLSAAFF. The DNA for the CDR3 is TGTGCCAGCAGCTCCCCACTCTCGGCAGCTTTCTTT. The chain is built from TRBV7-9 and TRBJ1-1, with D uncertain. The V end lost 4 bases, the J end lost 10 bases, and 13 bases lay between the germline ends. Germline CDR1 and CDR2: SEHNR and FQNEAQ (reference sequence). The CDR3 is 12 amino acids.

The genes are TRBV29-1 and TRBJ2-3; 8 bases align to TRBD1. The CDR3 extends over 14 amino acids. V gave up 3 bases and J gave up 7 bases; unmatched junction bases: 9. Germline CDR1 reads SQVTM; CDR2 reads ANQGSEA. In nucleotides, the CDR3 is TGCAGCGTTGACCACCAGGGGGCTTTGAATACGCAGTATTTT. Translation gives CSVDHQGALNTQYF.

The chain is built from TRBV12-3 or TRBV12-4 and TRBJ2-1, with TRBD2 as a possible D gene (6 bases). Trimming stripped 5 bases from V and 9 bases from J, with 14 bases between. The CDR3 totals 13 residues. The CDR3 loop reads CASSTWGVGEQFF. The CDR3 coding sequence is TGTGCCAGCAGTACCTGGGGGGTGGGTGAGCAGTTCTTC.

This clonotype occurred a few times. The rearrangement links TRBV5-6 to TRBJ1-1, with D tentatively TRBD1 (6 bases). V was clipped by 4 bases and J by 8 bases, with 12 bases between them. Germline loops: CDR1 SGHDT, CDR2 YYEEEE. The CDR3 has 12 amino acids. CDR3 protein: CASSQGSAEAFF. The CDR3 nucleotides are TGTGCCAGCAGCCAGGGGAGTGCCGAAGCTTTCTTT.

The J gene is TRBJ1-6, the V gene TRBV7-6; D is possibly TRBD1 (5 bases). CDR3 length: 17 amino acids. In germline, CDR1 is SGHVS, CDR2 FNYEAQ. Trimming left V 4 bases short and J 1 base short, with 14 bases between. CDR3 DNA: TGTGCCAGCAGCTCCGCCGCCTGGGGGTCCTATAATTCACCCCTCCACTTT. Its protein is CASSSAAWGSYNSPLHF.

This clonotype was picked up a small number of times. The J gene is TRBJ1-3, the V gene TRBV20-1; no clear D. Germline V gene data show CDR1 as DFQATT and CDR2 as SNEGSKA (reference sequence). The CDR3 has 11 residues. Trimming cost V 3 bases and J 12 bases, with 12 bases left between them. CDR3 protein: CSASKGNGIYF. CDR3 DNA sequence: TGCAGTGCTAGCAAAGGAAACGGCATATATTTT.

Points on this clonotype: Mismatch with germline at one junction end may stem from a read error. For the CDR3, the DNA is TGCAGCGTTCAAGACACAGGGGGCGCGGAGACCCAGTACTTC. It codes for CSVQDTGGAETQYF. The gene calls are TRBV29-1 and TRBJ2-5; 9 bases are a match to TRBD1. This CDR3 is 14 amino acids long. CDR1 is SQVTM, CDR2 ANQGSEA, per germline.

This clonotype appeared a few times. The rearrangement links TRBV6-4 to TRBJ2-2, with unresolved D. CDR3 length: 13 amino acids. CDR1 is MRHNA, CDR2 SNTAGT, per germline. The V gene lost 4 bases and the J gene lost 1 base, with 4 bases spanning the gap. CDR3 nucleotide sequence: TGTGCCAGCAGTGCGGGGAACACCGGGGAGCTGTTTTTT. Amino acids: CASSAGNTGELFF.

Comment on this clonotype: An end of the junction does not agree with germline; a read error may underlie this. The chain carries TRBV5-6 and TRBJ2-1, with 14 nucleotides matching TRBD2. Germline V lookup: CDR1 SGHDT, CDR2 YYEEEE. This CDR3 region has 14 residues. The CDR3 sequence is CASSNGLAGGLFSF. The DNA for the CDR3 is TGTGCCAGCAGCAACGGACTAGCGGGGGGCCTTTTCTCCTTC. Full variable domain (rest looked up from reference TRBV5-6 and TRBJ2-1): DAGVTQSPTHLIKTRGQQVTLRCSPKSGHDTVSWYQQALGQGPQFIFQYYEEEERQRGNFPDRFSGHQFPNYSSELNVNALLLGDSALYLCASSNGLAGGLFSFGPGTRLTVL.

This clonotype was seen more than once but under ten times. The J gene is TRBJ1-1, the V gene TRBV4-1; possibly TRBD1 for D (6 bases). The CDR3 runs to 18 residues. CDR1 and CDR2 from the germline V gene are MGHRA and YSYEKL. V was trimmed by 5 bases and J by 0 bases, leaving 22 bases between them. This CDR3 is CASSFKVRGSDLNTEAFF. Written as DNA, the CDR3 is TGCGCCAGCAGCTTTAAAGTCAGGGGTTCGGACTTGAACACTGAAGCTTTCTTT.

The V and J genes are TRBV19 and TRBJ1-4; D remains ambiguous. The CDR3 has 16 amino acids. V lost 3 bases and J 0 bases, leaving 11 bases between the germline ends. Germline CDR1 reads LNHDA; CDR2 reads SQIVND (reference sequence). The CDR3 loop reads CASSMYGGATNEKLFF. The CDR3 DNA reads as TGTGCCAGTAGTATGTATGGAGGCGCAACTAATGAAAAACTGTTTTTT. The full variable domain, with the rest looked up from reference TRBV19 and TRBJ1-4, is DGGITQSPKYLFRKEGQNVTLSCEQNLNHDAMYWYRQDPGQGLRLIYYSQIVNDFQKGDIAEGYSVSREKKESFPLTVTSAQKNPTAFYLCASSMYGGATNEKLFFGSGTQLSVL.

The gene calls are TRBV6-2 or TRBV6-3 and TRBJ1-2; no reliable D call. Germline CDR1 and CDR2: MNHEY and SVGEGT. There are 13 residues in the CDR3. V lost 5 bases to trimming and J lost 8 bases, with 15 bases between them. The CDR3 is CASSLRGYEGYTF. The CDR3 DNA follows: TGTGCCAGCAGTCTGCGAGGGTATGAGGGCTACACCTTC.

This chain uses TRBV10-3 with TRBJ2-4; 8 bases match TRBD1. This CDR3 spans 16 amino acids. Germline loops: CDR1 ENHRY, CDR2 SYGVKD. J gave up 6 bases and V 6 bases, and 13 bases lay outside the gene matches. The CDR3 DNA reads as TGTGCCATCAGCTCTGCAGAGGGCGACAGGGGAAACATTCAGTACTTC. Translating gives CAISSAEGDRGNIQYF.

This chain connects TRBV7-8 to TRBJ2-2, with TRBD2 as a possible D gene (5 bases). Germline CDR1 SGHVS, CDR2 FQNEAQ. The CDR3 length is 16 residues. Trimming took 2 bases from V and 0 from J, leaving 10 bases between them. The CDR3 region has the DNA TGTGCCAGCAGCTTAAGAGCCGGGGCGAACACCGGGGAGCTGTTTTTT. It yields the protein CASSLRAGANTGELFF.

The J gene is TRBJ2-3, the V gene TRBV20-1; D unresolved. Trimming took 3 bases from V and 9 from J, leaving 7 bases between them. This CDR3 has 10 amino acids. Germline assignment: CDR1 DFQATT and CDR2 SNEGSKA (reference sequence). The CDR3, as DNA: TGCAGTGCTAGTGTATTAACGCAGTATTTT. As protein: CSASVLTQYF.